The rows below give T cell receptor beta chains drawn from one sample of a study of blood T cell repertoires in COVID-19. Using immunoSEQ multiplex PCR, the repertoire was profiled, and TCRdb retains in-frame clones only, with some absent. The data show approximately 27,000 clones, about 90% seen once. Sequenced material: peripheral blood. These TCRs come from a woman aged 45 to 65 with active COVID-19. CDR3s include the opening cysteine and the closing phenylalanine or tryptophan. Fields, in order: J gene, V gene, D gene, clone size, CDR3 protein, CDR3 DNA. The D gene is left open where the match is weak. Some rows have no size entry. The others give once, few or many, or a class for an expanded clone.

TRBJ1-4 | TRBV5-1 | . | once | CASSLTGATNEKLFF | TGCGCCAGCAGCTTGACGGGTGCAACTAATGAAAAACTGTTTTTT
TRBJ2-5 | TRBV28 | TRBD1 | . | CASSVTGGETQYF | TGTGCCAGCAGTGTGACAGGGGGTGAGACCCAGTACTTC
TRBJ1-1 | TRBV14 | . | . | CASSQEWGRAEAFF | TGTGCCAGCAGCCAAGAATGGGGGAGGGCTGAAGCTTTCTTT
TRBJ2-1 | TRBV2 | . | . | CASIEGGTTPNNEQFF | TGTGCCAGCATCGAAGGGGGAACGACTCCGAACAATGAGCAGTTCTTC
TRBJ1-6 | TRBV15 | TRBD1 | . | CATSGRQGYSPLHF | TGTGCCACCAGCGGAAGACAGGGTTATTCACCCCTCCACTTT
TRBJ2-7 | TRBV5-1 | . | once | CASSLGDLGGGEQYF | TGCGCCAGCAGTCTGGGGGATTTGGGAGGTGGCGAGCAGTACTTC
TRBJ2-7 | TRBV7-2 | . | . | CASSLAEDNNGGEQYF | TGTGCCAGCAGCTTAGCCGAAGATAATAATGGGGGGGAGCAGTACTTC
TRBJ2-2 | TRBV3-1/TRBV3-2 | . | . | CASSGGTLVGELFF | TGTGCCAGCAGCGGGGGGACTTTAGTCGGGGAGCTGTTTTTT
TRBJ2-3 | TRBV9 | TRBD1 | once | CASNRQGPDTQYF | TGTGCCAGCAACAGACAGGGTCCAGATACGCAGTATTTT
TRBJ2-2 | TRBV15 | . | . | CATGHPNTGELFF | TGTGCCACCGGACACCCGAACACCGGGGAGCTGTTTTTT
TRBJ2-1 | TRBV19 | . | . | CASSITGGNEQFF | TGTGCCAGTAGTATTACCGGAGGCAATGAGCAGTTCTTC
TRBJ2-1 | TRBV5-1 | . | . | CASANGGEQFF | TGCGCGTCAGCAAATGGAGGGGAGCAGTTCTTC
TRBJ2-1 | TRBV30 | TRBD2 | . | CAWTSGAYNEQFF | TGTGCCTGGACTAGCGGGGCTTACAATGAGCAGTTCTTC
TRBJ1-1 | TRBV5-1 | . | . | CASSGQGHRNTEAFF | TGCGCCAGCAGCGGACAAGGACACCGAAACACTGAAGCTTTCTTT
TRBJ1-5 | TRBV19 | . | . | CASSPLQRTASNQPQHF | TGTGCCAGTAGTCCGCTTCAACGGACAGCTAGCAATCAGCCCCAGCATTTT
TRBJ2-7 | TRBV2 | TRBD2 | . | CASKGLAASYEQYF | TGTGCCAGTAAGGGACTAGCGGCCTCCTACGAGCAGTACTTC
TRBJ2-1 | TRBV5-4 | . | . | CASSLWTTEQFF | TGTGCCAGCAGCTTGTGGACTACTGAGCAGTTCTTC
TRBJ2-7 | TRBV10-2 | TRBD2 | . | CASRGLAEQYF | TGCGCCAGCAGGGGACTAGCGGAGCAGTACTTC
TRBJ2-2 | TRBV7-9 | TRBD2 | . | CASTGGDTRTGELFF | TGTGCCAGCACCGGGGGGGATACGAGGACCGGGGAGCTGTTTTTT
TRBJ2-3 | TRBV18 | . | . | CASSRGSPGGTDTQYF | TGTGCCAGCTCAAGAGGAAGTCCAGGGGGCACAGATACGCAGTATTTT
TRBJ2-1 | TRBV7-9 | . | . | CASSPSWGEAYNEQFF | TGTGCCAGCAGCCCCTCCTGGGGGGAGGCCTACAATGAGCAGTTCTTC
TRBJ1-5 | TRBV10-3 | . | . | CAISESGVGTQHF | TGTGCCATCAGTGAATCGGGGGTTGGGACCCAGCATTTT
TRBJ2-2 | TRBV19 | . | . | CASSAGAVNTGELFF | TGTGCCAGTAGCGCGGGGGCGGTGAACACCGGGGAGCTGTTTTTT
TRBJ2-1 | TRBV27 | TRBD1 | . | CASSRERRTGGFYNEQFF | TGTGCCAGCAGTAGGGAACGGAGGACAGGGGGCTTCTACAATGAGCAGTTCTTC
TRBJ2-1 | TRBV18 | . | . | CASSPSVRHNEQFF | TGTGCCAGCTCACCATCGGTCAGGCACAATGAGCAGTTCTTC
TRBJ2-1 | TRBV11-3 | TRBD2 | . | CASSLGRGDNEQFF | TGTGCCAGCAGCTTAGGTCGGGGGGACAATGAGCAGTTCTTC
TRBJ2-3 | TRBV4-2 | TRBD2 | . | CASSQDFGGRFADTQYF | TGTGCCAGCAGCCAAGATTTCGGCGGGAGGTTCGCAGATACGCAGTATTTT
TRBJ2-1 | TRBV5-4 | TRBD1 | . | CASSLPRTGSTNEQFF | TGTGCCAGCAGCTTGCCGAGGACAGGGTCGACGAATGAGCAGTTCTTC
TRBJ2-1 | TRBV11-2 | TRBD2 | . | CASSLVVAGPLSEQFF | TGTGCCAGCAGCTTAGTTGTAGCGGGACCCCTGAGTGAGCAGTTCTTC
TRBJ2-6 | TRBV7-8 | TRBD1 | . | CASTPGQGVLGANVLTF | TGTGCCAGCACCCCAGGACAGGGGGTACTGGGGGCCAACGTCCTGACTTTC
TRBJ2-3 | TRBV6-1 | TRBD1 | . | CASSEAGQVLVTQYF | TGTGCCAGCAGTGAAGCGGGACAGGTGCTGGTTACGCAGTATTTT
TRBJ2-7 | TRBV5-4 | . | once | CASSFTGSSNEQYF | TGTGCCAGCAGCTTTACCGGGAGCTCAAACGAGCAGTACTTC
TRBJ1-1 | TRBV7-3 | . | . | CASSLSGGGTEAFF | TGTGCCAGCAGCTTAAGTGGAGGAGGTACTGAAGCTTTCTTT
TRBJ2-7 | TRBV6-5 | . | . | CASMGLLGSYEQYF | TGTGCCAGCATGGGACTCCTCGGCTCCTACGAGCAGTACTTC
TRBJ2-3 | TRBV6-5 | . | . | CASIRTEGVGTQYF | TGTGCCAGCATTCGGACAGAAGGAGTCGGTACGCAGTATTTT
TRBJ2-2 | TRBV7-8 | . | . | CASSLHPNGAGELFF | TGTGCCAGCAGCTTACACCCGAACGGGGCCGGGGAGCTGTTTTTT
TRBJ1-1 | TRBV28 | . | . | CASSSNPRDTEAFF | TGTGCCAGCAGCTCAAACCCGAGGGACACTGAAGCTTTCTTT
TRBJ2-7 | TRBV9 | . | . | CASSESTGTYEQYF | TGTGCCAGCAGCGAAAGTACCGGGACTTACGAGCAGTACTTC
TRBJ2-1 | TRBV5-1 | . | . | CASSLDMMTGGGRDEQFF | TGCGCCAGCAGCTTGGATATGATGACAGGGGGCGGGAGGGATGAGCAGTTCTTC
TRBJ2-1 | TRBV5-1 | . | . | CASRPFGGGGFNEQFF | TGCGCCAGCAGACCCTTCGGGGGAGGAGGTTTCAATGAGCAGTTCTTC
TRBJ2-5 | TRBV7-2 | TRBD2 | . | CASSPGWPSGETQYF | TGTGCCAGCAGCCCAGGCTGGCCTAGCGGTGAGACCCAGTACTTC
TRBJ1-1 | TRBV9 | TRBD1 | few | CASSVGQGGTEAFF | TGTGCCAGCAGCGTAGGACAGGGCGGAACTGAAGCTTTCTTT
TRBJ2-3 | TRBV5-3 | TRBD2 | . | CARSLASGTTYYTQYF | TGTGCCAGAAGCTTGGCCTCCGGGACTACCTATTATACGCAGTATTTT
TRBJ1-5 | TRBV28 | . | . | CASRSSGSNQPQHF | TGTGCCAGCAGATCGTCCGGTAGCAATCAGCCCCAGCATTTT
TRBJ2-5 | TRBV19 | TRBD1 | . | CASGETGMIGTQYF | TGTGCCAGTGGGGAGACAGGGATGATTGGGACCCAGTACTTC
TRBJ2-1 | TRBV11-2 | . | . | CASSLAGESYNEQFF | TGTGCCAGCAGCTTAGCGGGAGAATCCTACAATGAGCAGTTCTTC
TRBJ2-5 | TRBV9 | TRBD1 | . | CASSLAGTGEETQYF | TGTGCCAGCAGCCTAGCCGGGACAGGGGAGGAGACCCAGTACTTC